The 4 T cell receptor beta chains reported below all come from one sample, sequenced in a study of T-cell memory formation after mild COVID-19. TCRdb passed the 5' RACE reads through MiXCR, listing each CDR3 protein once. The sample has 470,000 or so distinct CDR3 sequences; over 15% are singletons. The sequencing sample was made of PBMCs or a T cell subset sorted from them (not recorded which). These receptors were obtained from a man aged 18-30 years who had mild COVID-19 (a few samples of this study predate the infection). Cell type and time point are not known.

This clonotype turned up a few times. This chain links TRBV5-1 with TRBJ2-2, with D unresolved. This CDR3 has 14 amino acids. Germline V CDR1 and CDR2: SGHRS, YFSETQ. Trimming removed 6 bases at V and 4 bases at J, with 13 bases between. The CDR3 DNA sequence: TGCGCCAGCAACTATATGCTTAGCACCGGGGAGCTGTTTTTT. As protein: CASNYMLSTGELFF.

This clonotype was picked up a small number of times. The genes are TRBV29-1 and TRBJ1-4; D is possibly TRBD1 (5 bases). The V end was cut by 7 bases, the J end by 8 bases, with 11 bases between. The CDR3 extends over 11 amino acids. Germline values: CDR1 SQVTM, CDR2 ANQGSEA. The CDR3 here is CSAGQGEKLFF. CDR3 coding DNA: TGCAGCGCTGGGCAGGGAGAAAAACTGTTTTTT.

This clonotype appeared a few times. The rearrangement links TRBV18 to TRBJ1-1; D call uncertain. Germline-derived CDR1 and CDR2 are KGHSH and LQKENI. V dropped 6 bases and J dropped 1 base, with 15 bases sitting between them. There are 15 residues in the CDR3. As DNA, the CDR3 is TGTGCCAGCTCCCGACCCGATGACTGGAACACTGAAGCTTTCTTT. It is translated as CASSRPDDWNTEAFF.

The V gene is TRBV28, the J gene TRBJ2-1; the D gene could be TRBD1 or TRBD2 (5 bases each). V was clipped by 11 bases and J by 7 bases, with 9 bases between them. The CDR3 spans 10 residues. Germline assignment: CDR1 MDHEN and CDR2 SYDVKM. The CDR3 sequence is CAWGKNEQFF. The CDR3 nucleotides read TGTGCCTGGGGGAAGAATGAGCAGTTCTTC.